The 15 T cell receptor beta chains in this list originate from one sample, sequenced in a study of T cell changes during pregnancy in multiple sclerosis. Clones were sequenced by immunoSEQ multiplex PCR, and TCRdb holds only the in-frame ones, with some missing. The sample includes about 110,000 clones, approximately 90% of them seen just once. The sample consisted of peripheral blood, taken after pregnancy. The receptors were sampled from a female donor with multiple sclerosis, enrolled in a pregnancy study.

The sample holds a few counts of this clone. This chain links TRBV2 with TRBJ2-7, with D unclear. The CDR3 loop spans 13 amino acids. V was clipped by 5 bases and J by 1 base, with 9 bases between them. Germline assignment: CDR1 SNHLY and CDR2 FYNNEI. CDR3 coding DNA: TGTGCCAGCAGTCCCGACAATTCCTACGAGCAGTACTTC. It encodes CASSPDNSYEQYF.

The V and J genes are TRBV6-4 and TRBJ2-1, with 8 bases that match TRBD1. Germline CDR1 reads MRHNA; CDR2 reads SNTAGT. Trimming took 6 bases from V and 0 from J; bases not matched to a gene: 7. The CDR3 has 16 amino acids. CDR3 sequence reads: CASSPTGADSYNEQFF. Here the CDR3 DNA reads TGTGCCAGCAGCCCGACAGGGGCCGACTCCTACAATGAGCAGTTCTTC.

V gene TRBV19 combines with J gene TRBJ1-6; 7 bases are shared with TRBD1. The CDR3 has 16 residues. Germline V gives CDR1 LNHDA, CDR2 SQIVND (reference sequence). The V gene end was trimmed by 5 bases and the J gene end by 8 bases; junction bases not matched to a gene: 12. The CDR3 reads CASSSRDSGWYSPLHF. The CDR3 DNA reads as TGTGCCAGTAGTTCACGGGACAGTGGATGGTATTCACCCCTCCACTTT.

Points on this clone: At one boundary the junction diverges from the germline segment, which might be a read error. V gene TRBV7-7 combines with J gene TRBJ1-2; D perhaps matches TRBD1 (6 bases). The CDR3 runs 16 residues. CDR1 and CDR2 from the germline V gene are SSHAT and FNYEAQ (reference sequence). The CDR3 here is CASSSPRGGEDYGYTF. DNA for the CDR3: TGTGCTAGCAGCTCCCCCCGGGGGGGCGAGGACTATGGCTACACCTTC.

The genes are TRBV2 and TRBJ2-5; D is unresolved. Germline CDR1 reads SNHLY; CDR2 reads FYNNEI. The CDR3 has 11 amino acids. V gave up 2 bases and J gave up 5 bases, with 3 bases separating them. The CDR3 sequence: CASSERETQYF. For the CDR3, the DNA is TGTGCCAGCAGTGAACGGGAGACCCAGTACTTC.

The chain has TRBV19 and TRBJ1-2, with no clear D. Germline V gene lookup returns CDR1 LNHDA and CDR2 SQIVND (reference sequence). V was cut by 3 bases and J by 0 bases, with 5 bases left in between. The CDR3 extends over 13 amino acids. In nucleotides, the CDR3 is TGTGCCAGTAGTATTGACACTAACTATGGCTACACCTTC. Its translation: CASSIDTNYGYTF.

This chain's CDR3 is CASSQFGPGTFSGNTIYF. Here the CDR3 DNA reads TGCGCCAGCAGCCAGTTTGGGCCAGGAACCTTCTCTGGAAACACCATATATTTT. The genes are TRBV4-1 and TRBJ1-3; D remains unclear. There are 18 residues in the CDR3. V gave up 3 bases and J gave up 0 bases, with 18 bases separating them. Germline CDR1 and CDR2: MGHRA and YSYEKL.

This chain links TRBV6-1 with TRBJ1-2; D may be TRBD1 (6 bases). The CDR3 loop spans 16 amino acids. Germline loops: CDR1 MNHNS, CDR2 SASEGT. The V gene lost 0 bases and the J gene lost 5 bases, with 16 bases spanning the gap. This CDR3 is CASSEATAGQGYGYTF. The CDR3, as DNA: TGTGCCAGCAGTGAAGCGACGGCAGGTCAGGGGTATGGCTACACCTTC.

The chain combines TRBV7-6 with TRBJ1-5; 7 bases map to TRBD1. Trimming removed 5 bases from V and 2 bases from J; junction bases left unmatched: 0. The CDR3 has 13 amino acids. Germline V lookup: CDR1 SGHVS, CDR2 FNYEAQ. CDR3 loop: CASSTGGNQPQHF. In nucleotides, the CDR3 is TGTGCCAGCAGCACAGGGGGCAATCAGCCCCAGCATTTT.

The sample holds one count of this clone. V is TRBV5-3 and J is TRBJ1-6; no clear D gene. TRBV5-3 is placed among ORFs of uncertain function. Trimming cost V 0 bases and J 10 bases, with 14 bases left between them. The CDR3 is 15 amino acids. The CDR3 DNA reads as TGTGCCAGAAGCTTGGTTCCGGAGGGCAAATCACCCCTCCACTTT. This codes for CARSLVPEGKSPLHF.

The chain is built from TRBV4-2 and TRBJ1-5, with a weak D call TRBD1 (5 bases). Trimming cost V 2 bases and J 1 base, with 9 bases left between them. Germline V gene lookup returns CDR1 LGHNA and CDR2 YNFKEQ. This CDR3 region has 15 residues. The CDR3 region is CASSQSRESNQPQHF. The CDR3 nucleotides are TGTGCCAGCAGCCAAAGCAGGGAAAGCAATCAGCCCCAGCATTTT.

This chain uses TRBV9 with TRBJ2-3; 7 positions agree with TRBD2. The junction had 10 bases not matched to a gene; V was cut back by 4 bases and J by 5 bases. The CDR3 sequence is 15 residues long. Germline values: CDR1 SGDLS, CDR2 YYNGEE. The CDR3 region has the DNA TGTGCCAGCAGCCCAGGGCCCGGCGGGGGAGATACGCAGTATTTT. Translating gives CASSPGPGGGDTQYF.

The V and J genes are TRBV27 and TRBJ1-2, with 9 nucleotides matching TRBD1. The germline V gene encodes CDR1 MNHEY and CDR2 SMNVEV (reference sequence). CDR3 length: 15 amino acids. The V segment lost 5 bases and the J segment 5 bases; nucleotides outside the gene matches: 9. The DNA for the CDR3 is TGTGCCAGCAGTGTCGGGACAGGGCAACTTTATGGCTACACCTTC. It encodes CASSVGTGQLYGYTF.

CDR3 region: CASSSALTVPYEQYF. Written as DNA, the CDR3 is TGTGCCAGCAGCTCAGCCCTCACAGTTCCCTACGAGCAGTACTTC. The chain carries TRBV7-9 and TRBJ2-7; no reliable D call. CDR1 and CDR2 (germline): SEHNR, FQNEAQ (reference sequence). The CDR3 runs 15 residues. The V end lost 4 bases, the J end lost 2 bases, and 15 bases lay between the germline ends.

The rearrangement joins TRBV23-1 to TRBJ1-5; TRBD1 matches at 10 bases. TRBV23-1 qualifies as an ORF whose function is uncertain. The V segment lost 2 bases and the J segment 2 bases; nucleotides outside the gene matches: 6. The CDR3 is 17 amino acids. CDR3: CASSQPGQGRCNQPQHF. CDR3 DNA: TGCGCCAGCAGTCAACCGGGACAGGGGCGTTGCAATCAGCCCCAGCATTTT.